What follows are 29 T cell receptor beta chains derived from one specimen sequenced in a study of shared clonotypes between healthy human individuals. TCRdb keeps only in-frame clones here, not all; method: immunoSEQ multiplex PCR. The sample contains about 2.5 million clones, 80% to 95% of which appear only once. Sequencing input: naive CD4+ T cells from PBMCs. Sample subset: CD45RA+ positively selected. The receptor set was obtained from a man between 18 and 35 years old in good health. Some clones in this sample may be carry-over from other donors' samples.

V is TRBV27 and J is TRBJ2-5, with D possibly matching TRBD1 (6 bases). CDR3 length: 19 residues. Germline V gives CDR1 MNHEY, CDR2 SMNVEV (reference sequence). V was trimmed by 6 bases and J by 5 bases, leaving 31 bases between them. The CDR3 DNA follows: TGTGCCAGCAGCTACGAAAAAACTGGACCAGGGACATCCGACGAGACCCAGTACTTC. It specifies CASSYEKTGPGTSDETQYF.

The chain employs TRBV25-1 and TRBJ1-5; D is undetermined. This CDR3 has 15 residues. The V end was cut by 1 base, the J end by 3 bases, with 10 bases between. Germline-derived CDR1 and CDR2 are MGHDK and SYGVNS. The chain's CDR3 is CASSESISSNQPQHF. As DNA, the CDR3 is TGTGCCAGCAGTGAATCAATTTCCTCCAATCAGCCCCAGCATTTT. Together with reference TRBV25-1 and TRBJ1-5, the CDR3 gives the full variable domain: EADIYQTPRYLVIGTGKKITLECSQTMGHDKMYWYQQDPGMELHLIHYSYGVNSTEKGDLSSESTVSRIRTEHFPLTLESARPSHTSQYLCASSESISSNQPQHFGDGTRLSIL.

The chain is built from TRBV7-8 and TRBJ2-5; D gene ambiguous. The CDR3 is 16 residues long. Trimming took 1 base from V and 5 from J, leaving 17 bases between them. Germline CDR1 reads SGHVS; CDR2 reads FQNEAQ. The CDR3 reads CASSLGSLIGGETQYF. DNA for the CDR3: TGTGCCAGCAGCTTAGGATCCCTTATTGGTGGGGAGACCCAGTACTTC.

The V call is TRBV13, the J call TRBJ2-5; 10 nucleotides align to TRBD2. The CDR3 is 16 residues long. CDR1 is PRHDT, CDR2 FYEKMQ, per germline (reference sequence). Trimming removed 5 bases from V and 2 bases from J; junction bases left unmatched: 8. The CDR3 is CASSRASGGKQETQYF. Here the CDR3 DNA reads TGTGCCAGCAGCCGCGCTAGCGGGGGTAAGCAAGAGACCCAGTACTTC.

For this clone: A junction boundary mismatches the germline segment, possibly from a read error. Other DNA sequences in this specimen translate into the identical CDR3. This chain uses TRBV18 with TRBJ2-7, with TRBD2 matching over 11 bases. CDR1 is KGHSH, CDR2 LQKENI, per germline. The CDR3 loop spans 15 amino acids. CDR3 in amino acids: CASSPLAGDSYEQYF. The CDR3 DNA sequence: TGTGCCAGCTCCCCACTAGCGGGAGACTCCTACGAGCAGTACTTC.

The rearrangement links TRBV5-1 to TRBJ2-1, with 8 positions matching TRBD1. This CDR3 region has 14 residues. After removal of 0 bases from V and 6 bases from J, the junction contained 2 bases not matched to a gene. The V gene's germline CDR1 is SGHRS and CDR2 YFSETQ. CDR3 amino acids: CASSLGDRSNEQFF. CDR3 DNA sequence: TGCGCCAGCAGCTTGGGGGACAGGTCCAATGAGCAGTTCTTC.

The rearrangement joins TRBV5-1 to TRBJ1-2; 10 nucleotides agree with TRBD1. V trimming: 2 bases; J trimming: 3 bases; junction bases outside the gene matches: 4. This CDR3 contains 15 residues. CDR1 is SGHRS and CDR2 is YFSETQ in the germline V gene. As DNA, the CDR3 is TGCGCCAGCAGCTTTGGGACAGGGGCCGACTATGGCTACACCTTC. The encoded protein is CASSFGTGADYGYTF.

The V call is TRBV7-9, the J call TRBJ1-2; 8 nucleotides match TRBD1. The germline CDR1 and CDR2 sequences are SEHNR and FQNEAQ (reference sequence). V lost 5 bases, J lost 3 bases, and 5 bases stayed unmatched. CDR3 length equals 14 residues. This CDR3 reads CASSRQGIHYGYTF. The CDR3 DNA follows: TGTGCCAGCAGCCGACAGGGGATCCACTATGGCTACACCTTC.

This chain links TRBV5-1 with TRBJ2-1, with TRBD2 matching 8 bases. This CDR3 spans 15 amino acids. From germline, CDR1 is SGHRS and CDR2 YFSETQ. Losses at the gene ends were 6 bases for V and 6 bases for J; bases not matched to a gene: 11. The CDR3 protein is CASTKAGASSNEQFF. CDR3 DNA: TGCGCCAGCACCAAAGCGGGAGCCTCGTCCAATGAGCAGTTCTTC.

The chain is built from TRBV28 and TRBJ2-1, with 8 bases lining up with TRBD2. V was clipped by 4 bases and J by 6 bases; unmatched bases: 11. The CDR3 length is 16 residues. Germline CDR1 reads MDHEN; CDR2 reads SYDVKM. The CDR3 spells CASSSPRAAGGNEQFF. The CDR3 coding sequence is TGTGCCAGCAGTTCCCCGAGAGCGGCGGGAGGCAATGAGCAGTTCTTC.

With regard to this clone: The same CDR3 can be traced to other DNA sequences in this sample. The V call is TRBV19, the J call TRBJ2-7; possible D gene TRBD1, 5 bases. V was cut by 4 bases and J by 3 bases, with 7 bases left in between. The CDR3 length is 12 residues. CDR1 LNHDA and CDR2 SQIVND come from the germline V gene (reference sequence). CDR3 DNA sequence: TGTGCCAGTAGTACCCAGGGCTACGAGCAGTACTTC. The encoded protein is CASSTQGYEQYF.

In regard to this clone: Other DNA sequences of this sample code for an identical CDR3. V gene TRBV28 combines with J gene TRBJ2-1; D is ambiguous. From germline, CDR1 is MDHEN and CDR2 SYDVKM. The CDR3 contains 12 residues. Trimming took 2 bases from V and 4 from J, leaving 3 bases between them. This CDR3 reads CASSLGYNEQFF. DNA for the CDR3: TGTGCCAGCAGTTTAGGGTACAATGAGCAGTTCTTC.

The chain employs TRBV9 and TRBJ2-3, with D uncertain. This CDR3 is built from 15 residues. The V end lost 0 bases, the J end lost 2 bases, and 10 bases lay between the germline ends. Germline loops: CDR1 SGDLS, CDR2 YYNGEE. The CDR3 DNA reads TGTGCCAGCAGCGTAGGTTGGAAGTTCACAGATACGCAGTATTTT. This translates into CASSVGWKFTDTQYF.

In its sample, this clone was seen once. This chain connects TRBV7-2 to TRBJ1-2; possibly TRBD1 for D (5 bases). The germline CDR1 and CDR2 sequences are SGHTA and FQGNSA. Trimming took off 5 bases at V and 7 bases at J, with 14 bases between the two ends. The CDR3 runs 13 residues. CDR3 amino acids: CASSLGGVLGYTF. In DNA form, the CDR3 reads TGTGCCAGCAGCCTCGGAGGGGTGCTTGGCTACACCTTC.

The CDR3 loop is CASSFGGKSTDTQYF. The CDR3 DNA sequence: TGTGCCAGCAGCTTTGGGGGAAAAAGCACAGATACGCAGTATTTT. This chain connects TRBV7-2 to TRBJ2-3; D possibly uses TRBD1 or TRBD2 (5 bases each). Per the germline V gene, CDR1 is SGHTA and CDR2 is FQGNSA. The CDR3 is made up of 15 amino acids. The V end was cut by 3 bases, the J end by 0 bases, with 10 bases between. The whole variable domain, filled in from reference TRBV7-2 and TRBJ2-3, reads GAGVSQSPSNKVTEKGKDVELRCDPISGHTALYWYRQSLGQGLEFLIYFQGNSAPDKSGLPSDRFSAERTGGSVSTLTIQRTQQEDSAVYLCASSFGGKSTDTQYFGPGTRLTVL.

The chain combines TRBV5-1 with TRBJ1-2, with TRBD1 matching over 7 bases. The germline V gene has CDR1 SGHRS and CDR2 YFSETQ. This CDR3 is built from 14 residues. V dropped 4 bases and J dropped 4; count of bases not matched to a gene: 7. The CDR3 loop reads CASSEGGTVYGYTF. For the CDR3, the DNA is TGCGCCAGCAGCGAAGGAGGGACAGTCTATGGCTACACCTTC.

Comment on this clone: This sample includes further DNA sequences coding for the same CDR3. The V call is TRBV18, the J call TRBJ2-1; D uncertain. Germline V lookup: CDR1 KGHSH, CDR2 LQKENI. This CDR3 contains 12 residues. Trimming cost V 2 bases and J 4 bases, with 3 bases left between them. CDR3 sequence (DNA): TGTGCCAGCTCACCAGGGTACAATGAGCAGTTCTTC. This translates into CASSPGYNEQFF.

This rearrangement joins TRBV7-9 to TRBJ2-6, with D perhaps matching TRBD1 (5 bases). This CDR3 is 18 amino acids long. From germline, CDR1 is SEHNR and CDR2 FQNEAQ (reference sequence). Trimming stripped 1 base from V and 0 bases from J, with 13 bases between. The CDR3 here is CASSLVTGIHSGANVLTF. The DNA of the CDR3 is TGTGCCAGCAGCTTAGTTACAGGAATTCACTCTGGGGCCAACGTCCTGACTTTC. The variable domain in full, completed from reference TRBV7-9 and TRBJ2-6, reads DTGVSQNPRHKITKRGQNVTFRCDPISEHNRLYWYRQTLGQGPEFLTYFQNEAQLEKSRLLSDRFSAERPKGSFSTLEIQRTEQGDSAMYLCASSLVTGIHSGANVLTFGAGSRLTVL.

This sequence joins TRBV5-4 and TRBJ2-3, with TRBD2 matching over 13 bases. V was pared by 4 bases and J by 1 base, with 3 bases of the junction left unmatched. Germline V gene lookup returns CDR1 SGHNT and CDR2 YYREEE (reference sequence). This CDR3 contains 16 residues. The CDR3 sequence is CASSILAGGGTDTQYF. The CDR3 DNA reads TGTGCCAGCAGCATACTAGCGGGAGGGGGCACAGATACGCAGTATTTT.

V gene TRBV7-7 combines with J gene TRBJ2-5; 10 nucleotides agree with TRBD1. Germline CDR1 reads SSHAT; CDR2 reads FNYEAQ (reference sequence). V was pared by 3 bases and J by 7 bases, with 11 bases of the junction left unmatched. CDR3 length: 16 residues. CDR3 amino acids: CASSLNPGQGQGTQYF. The CDR3, as DNA: TGTGCCAGCAGCTTGAATCCGGGACAGGGGCAGGGGACCCAGTACTTC.

The rearrangement uses TRBV28 and TRBJ2-7, with a weak D call TRBD2 (6 bases). This CDR3 spans 15 amino acids. Trimming cost V 7 bases and J 4 bases, with 20 bases left between them. Germline V gene sequence: CDR1 MDHEN, CDR2 SYDVKM. The CDR3, as DNA: TGTGCCAGCACCCCAGGGTCTCGGGGGTTTTACGAGCAGTACTTC. This encodes CASTPGSRGFYEQYF.

This clone was counted only a few times. The chain combines TRBV29-1 with TRBJ1-1, with 8 bases lining up with TRBD1. CDR3 length: 13 residues. The germline CDR1 and CDR2 sequences are SQVTM and ANQGSEA. J gave up 6 bases and V 1 base, and 4 bases lay outside the gene matches. The CDR3 DNA sequence: TGCAGCGTTGAAGTAGACAGGGGACCTGAAGCTTTCTTT. Translation: CSVEVDRGPEAFF.

The CDR3 is CASSLGGTDNEKLFF. The CDR3 DNA sequence: TGCGCCAGCAGCTTGGGGGGGACAGATAATGAAAAACTGTTTTTT. The V and J genes are TRBV5-1 and TRBJ1-4, with 7 bases fitting TRBD1. The J segment lost 4 bases and the V segment lost 0 bases, leaving 3 bases of the junction unmatched. The CDR3 spans 15 residues. Germline V gene lookup returns CDR1 SGHRS and CDR2 YFSETQ.

On this clone: The sample contains more than one DNA sequence encoding this CDR3. The chain links TRBV7-2 to TRBJ2-1; 7 bases are a match to TRBD1. From germline, CDR1 is SGHTA and CDR2 FQGNSA. The CDR3 runs to 15 residues. Losses at the gene ends were 5 bases for V and 1 base for J; bases not matched to a gene: 5. The DNA for the CDR3 is TGTGCCAGCAGCCTCGACAGGGCATCCTACAATGAGCAGTTCTTC. It encodes CASSLDRASYNEQFF.

Worth noting for this clone: This same CDR3 is encoded by further DNA sequences in the sample. The V and J genes are TRBV4-2 and TRBJ2-5, with D unclear. The CDR3 spans 13 residues. CDR1 and CDR2 from the germline V gene are LGHNA and YNFKEQ. V gave up 1 base and J gave up 1 base, with 4 bases separating them. CDR3 residues: CASSQAPQETQYF. Written as DNA, the CDR3 is TGTGCCAGCAGCCAAGCCCCCCAAGAGACCCAGTACTTC.

This sequence joins TRBV4-2 and TRBJ1-5; D unresolved. This CDR3 region has 13 residues. Trimming removed 0 bases at V and 5 bases at J, with 5 bases between. Looked up from germline, CDR1 is LGHNA and CDR2 is YNFKEQ. The CDR3 reads CASSQERDQPQHF. The DNA of the CDR3 is TGTGCCAGCAGCCAAGAGCGTGATCAGCCCCAGCATTTT.

The chain employs TRBV15 and TRBJ2-2, with 7 bases identical to TRBD2. The V and J ends lost 5 bases and 3 bases, in that order; junction bases with no gene match: 6. This CDR3 contains 15 residues. The germline V gene encodes CDR1 LNHNV and CDR2 YYDKDF (reference sequence). The DNA for the CDR3 is TGTGCCACCAGCGTTGGGAGGGAGTACACCGGGGAGCTGTTTTTT. This encodes CATSVGREYTGELFF.

V gene TRBV28 combines with J gene TRBJ1-2, with 7 nucleotides matching TRBD1. The junction had 5 bases not matched to a gene; V was cut back by 3 bases and J by 1 base. This CDR3 has 15 residues. CDR1 and CDR2 from the germline V gene are MDHEN and SYDVKM. The CDR3 protein is CASSFTGARNYGYTF. The DNA of the CDR3 is TGTGCCAGCAGTTTTACAGGGGCCCGTAACTATGGCTACACCTTC.

The rearrangement uses TRBV9 and TRBJ2-3, with D perhaps being TRBD1 or TRBD2 (5 bases each). The CDR3 covers 16 residues. Germline CDR1 and CDR2: SGDLS and YYNGEE. V was trimmed by 4 bases and J by 1 base, leaving 16 bases between them. CDR3 DNA: TGTGCCAGCAGCCCCCCCGGGGCTTGGGGCACAGATACGCAGTATTTT. It encodes CASSPPGAWGTDTQYF.